These 26 T cell receptor beta chains came from one sample sequenced in a study of healthy donors' naive CD4 and CD8 T cells. Each TCR library used about 500 ng of total RNA and a linear amplification protocol. One entry per CDR3 protein, called by TCRdb with MiXCR from the reads. The sample shows approximately 180,000 distinct CDR3 sequences, over 60% of them seen only once. The specimen was naive CD4+ and CD8+ T cells sorted from blood, pooled from several donors. The receptor set was obtained from a pool of human donors in good health; the sample pools cells from several healthy donors.

Regarding this clonotype: Germline is not matched at one junction end, which may reflect a read error. The chain uses TRBV4-2 and TRBJ2-7; no reliable D call. Per germline, CDR1 LGHNA and CDR2 YNFKEQ. The CDR3 spans 13 residues. CDR3 bases: TGCGCCAGCAGCCAAGATTTGGGTGGCGAGCAGTACTTC. Its translation is CASSQDLGGEQYF.

The chain joins TRBV4-3 to TRBJ1-2; D is uncertain. The CDR3 sequence is 14 residues long. Per the germline V gene, CDR1 is LGHNA and CDR2 is YSLEER. V lost 0 bases to trimming and J lost 1 base, with 6 bases between them. In DNA form, the CDR3 reads TGCGCCAGCAGCCAAGATCAGATTAACTATGGCTACACCTTC. Translation gives CASSQDQINYGYTF.

The chain is built from TRBV29-1 and TRBJ2-1; 7 nucleotides agree with TRBD1. Unmatched junction bases numbered 11, after V lost 0 bases and J lost 3 bases. Germline CDR1 is SQVTM and CDR2 is ANQGSEA. The CDR3 runs to 17 residues. CDR3 in amino acids: CSVEDHGTARNYNEQFF. In DNA, the CDR3 is TGCAGCGTTGAAGACCATGGGACAGCGAGAAACTACAATGAGCAGTTCTTC.

The chain joins TRBV29-1 to TRBJ2-2; D is unclear. The CDR3 runs 11 residues. Germline V lookup: CDR1 SQVTM, CDR2 ANQGSEA. The germline V and J ends were trimmed by 4 bases and 6 bases, with 6 bases remaining between them. In nucleotides, the CDR3 is TGCAGCGTTGGGGGTGCCGGGGAGCTGTTTTTT. Translated: CSVGGAGELFF.

On this clonotype: A much larger clone lies one base from this, so it may be a read error. The conserved phenylalanine or tryptophan normally closing the CDR3 is absent here, so this likely arose from a read error. The CDR3 spells CAISGMGEAFS. The CDR3 DNA reads TGTGCCATCAGTGGGATGGGGGAAGCTTTCTCT. The chain is built from TRBV10-3 and TRBJ1-1; D remains ambiguous. There are 11 residues in the CDR3. The V end was cut by 4 bases, the J end by 8 bases, with 8 bases between. Per germline, CDR1 ENHRY and CDR2 SYGVKD.

The chain uses TRBV6-5 and TRBJ1-2, with TRBD1 matching over 8 bases. The germline gives CDR1 MNHEY, CDR2 SVGAGI. V lost 6 bases, J lost 5 bases, and 8 bases stayed unmatched. The CDR3 contains 14 residues. For the CDR3, the DNA is TGTGCCAGCAGCCCCCAGGGACAGGTATATGGCTACACCTTC. Protein: CASSPQGQVYGYTF.

The J gene is TRBJ2-4, the V gene TRBV6-5; TRBD1 matches at 8 bases. CDR1 MNHEY and CDR2 SVGAGI come from the germline V gene. CDR3 length: 14 amino acids. V was pared by 3 bases and J by 3 bases, with 1 base of the junction left unmatched. CDR3 sequence reads: CASSYGTGKNIQYF. The DNA for the CDR3 is TGTGCCAGCAGTTATGGGACAGGCAAAAACATTCAGTACTTC.

The chain employs TRBV19 and TRBJ1-6; D not certain. The CDR3 has 16 amino acids. CDR1 is LNHDA and CDR2 is SQIVND in the germline V gene (reference sequence). V was pared by 3 bases and J by 8 bases, with 17 bases between. The CDR3: CASSMAGSAGYSPLHF. Here the CDR3 DNA reads TGTGCCAGTAGTATGGCCGGGAGTGCGGGTTATTCACCCCTCCACTTT.

The chain is built from TRBV27 and TRBJ2-7; TRBD2 is a possible D gene (6 bases). With 5 bases removed from V and 6 bases from J, the gap between germline ends came to 14 bases. The CDR3 spans 13 residues. CDR1 and CDR2 (germline): MNHEY, SMNVEV (reference sequence). This CDR3 reads CASSPITAGEQYF. The DNA of the CDR3 is TGTGCCAGCAGTCCAATCACAGCGGGCGAGCAGTACTTC.

V and J are TRBV7-6 and TRBJ2-5; TRBD2 matches at 8 bases. J was trimmed by 5 bases and V by 5 bases; bases with no gene match: 10. This CDR3 is 15 amino acids long. CDR1 and CDR2 from the germline V gene are SGHVS and FNYEAQ. CDR3 sequence reads: CASSLYPGLEETQYF. For the CDR3, the DNA is TGTGCCAGCAGCCTATACCCGGGACTAGAGGAGACCCAGTACTTC.

This chain joins TRBV6-5 and TRBJ2-7; 13 bases line up with TRBD2. CDR1 is MNHEY and CDR2 is SVGAGI in the germline V gene. After removal of 2 bases from V and 5 bases from J, the junction contained 3 bases not matched to a gene. This CDR3 is built from 15 residues. DNA of the CDR3: TGTGCCAGCAGTTACCCCGGACTAGCGGGGGACGAGCAGTACTTC. Its translation: CASSYPGLAGDEQYF.

The chain carries TRBV30 and TRBJ1-2, with a weak D call TRBD1 (5 bases). CDR3 length: 13 residues. V dropped 0 bases and J dropped 4 bases, with 9 bases sitting between them. Germline values: CDR1 GTSNPN, CDR2 SVGIG (reference sequence). The CDR3 bases are TGTGCCTGGAGTGTTAAGGGGTCCTATGGCTACACCTTC. This sequence encodes CAWSVKGSYGYTF. Full variable domain (rest looked up from reference TRBV30 and TRBJ1-2): SQTIHQWPATLVQPVGSPLSLECTVEGTSNPNLYWYRQAAGRGLQLLFYSVGIGQISSEVPQNLSASRPQDRQFILSSKKLLLSDSGFYLCAWSVKGSYGYTFGSGTRLTVV.

In its sample, this clonotype was seen a few times. The V and J genes are TRBV29-1 and TRBJ1-5; D call uncertain. This CDR3 contains 13 residues. Trimming removed 4 bases at V and 3 bases at J, with 10 bases between. Germline CDR1 SQVTM, CDR2 ANQGSEA. Written as DNA, the CDR3 is TGCAGCGTTGGTTCAGGCTACAATCAGCCCCAGCATTTT. It specifies CSVGSGYNQPQHF.

The chain joins TRBV4-3 to TRBJ2-1; 10 positions agree with TRBD2. J was trimmed by 4 bases and V by 5 bases; bases with no gene match: 5. Germline lookup yields CDR1 LGHNA and CDR2 YSLEER. This CDR3 region has 15 residues. CDR3 sequence: CASSVTSGEYNEQFF. The CDR3, as DNA: TGCGCCAGCAGCGTAACTAGCGGGGAGTACAATGAGCAGTTCTTC.

This chain connects TRBV29-1 to TRBJ2-7, with 12 bases matching TRBD1. V lost 6 bases, J lost 5 bases, and 8 bases stayed unmatched. The CDR3 is 14 residues long. Looked up from germline, CDR1 is SQVTM and CDR2 is ANQGSEA. The CDR3 sequence is CSVVPGQGANEQYF. Written as DNA, the CDR3 is TGCAGCGTCGTACCGGGACAGGGGGCCAACGAGCAGTACTTC.

This chain links TRBV5-5 with TRBJ1-2, with 9 bases fitting TRBD1. The CDR3 spans 13 residues. Losses at the gene ends were 4 bases for V and 5 bases for J; bases not matched to a gene: 3. Germline CDR1 and CDR2: SGHKS and YYEKEE (reference sequence). The CDR3 coding sequence is TGTGCCAGCAGCCACGGGACAGGGTATGGCTACACCTTC. This sequence encodes CASSHGTGYGYTF. The full variable domain, its missing parts supplied by reference TRBV5-5 and TRBJ1-2, is DAGVTQSPTHLIKTRGQQVTLRCSPISGHKSVSWYQQVLGQGPQFIFQYYEKEERGRGNFPDRFSARQFPNYSSELNVNALLLGDSALYLCASSHGTGYGYTFGSGTRLTVV.

The J gene is TRBJ2-7, the V gene TRBV29-1, with TRBD2 matching over 7 bases. CDR3 length equals 12 residues. From germline, CDR1 is SQVTM and CDR2 ANQGSEA. The V and J ends lost 4 bases and 6 bases, in that order; junction bases with no gene match: 6. This CDR3 reads CSVVGGSSEQYF. CDR3 nucleotide sequence: TGCAGCGTTGTGGGAGGGAGTAGCGAGCAGTACTTC.

This clonotype was observed a single time. The chain is built from TRBV5-4 and TRBJ2-2; D is unclear. CDR3 length: 12 residues. Looked up from germline, CDR1 is SGHNT and CDR2 is YYREEE (reference sequence). V shed 1 base and J shed 8 bases, with 6 bases lying between them. CDR3 DNA sequence: TGTGCCAGCAGCTTGAGACAAGGGGAGCTGTTTTTT. Residues: CASSLRQGELFF.

The CDR3 here is CSASDRDYEQYF. The CDR3, as DNA: TGCAGTGCTAGTGACAGGGACTACGAGCAGTACTTC. The chain uses TRBV20-1 and TRBJ2-7, with TRBD1 identical over 7 bases. Germline CDR1 and CDR2: DFQATT and SNEGSKA (reference sequence). This CDR3 is built from 12 residues. V was pared by 3 bases and J by 3 bases, with 2 bases of the junction left unmatched.

The chain is built from TRBV6-6 and TRBJ2-7; 7 positions agree with TRBD1. The J segment lost 3 bases and the V segment lost 5 bases, leaving 4 bases of the junction unmatched. CDR1 is MNHNY, CDR2 SVGAGI, per germline (reference sequence). There are 13 residues in the CDR3. The CDR3 bases are TGTGCCAGCAGTGGACAGGCTCACTACGAGCAGTACTTC. This encodes CASSGQAHYEQYF.

Only a few counts were recorded for this clonotype. This chain connects TRBV12-3 or TRBV12-4 to TRBJ2-1; D unclear. Trimming took 8 bases from V and 4 from J, leaving 18 bases between them. The CDR3 runs to 15 residues. The CDR3 region is CASALMRQSYNEQFF. CDR3 bases: TGTGCCAGCGCCCTTATGAGGCAGAGTTACAATGAGCAGTTCTTC.

V and J are TRBV29-1 and TRBJ2-3; D is perhaps TRBD2 (6 bases). The CDR3 covers 13 residues. Per germline, CDR1 SQVTM and CDR2 ANQGSEA. V gave up 4 bases and J gave up 4 bases, with 12 bases separating them. The CDR3 here is CSVGGGSSDTQYF. The CDR3 DNA reads as TGCAGCGTTGGTGGAGGGAGCTCAGATACGCAGTATTTT.

This chain connects TRBV29-1 to TRBJ2-7; 9 bases fit TRBD2. The ends lost 4 bases at V and 5 bases at J; junction bases unmatched: 6. In germline, CDR1 is SQVTM, CDR2 ANQGSEA. CDR3 length: 13 residues. This chain's CDR3 is CSVASGTGNEQYV. CDR3 coding DNA: TGCAGCGTTGCTAGCGGGACCGGGAACGAGCAGTACGTC.

V is TRBV30 and J is TRBJ2-7; 7 bases are shared with TRBD1. V lost 1 base to trimming and J lost 3 bases; unmatched junction nucleotides: 9. The CDR3 length is 15 residues. CDR1 is GTSNPN, CDR2 SVGIG, per germline (reference sequence). The chain's CDR3 is CAWSAFRDRYYEQYF. The CDR3 nucleotides are TGTGCCTGGAGTGCCTTCAGGGACAGATACTACGAGCAGTACTTC.

This clonotype was counted only a few times. The chain carries TRBV15 and TRBJ2-5; D remains unclear. The V gene lost 0 bases and the J gene lost 5 bases, with 10 bases spanning the gap. This CDR3 has 14 amino acids. Germline CDR1 reads LNHNV; CDR2 reads YYDKDF (reference sequence). In nucleotides, the CDR3 is TGTGCCACCAGCAGAGATCTGATCGTGGAGACCCAGTACTTC. Its translation: CATSRDLIVETQYF.

The chain uses TRBV6-5 and TRBJ2-5, with D possibly TRBD2 on 5 matching bases. V gave up 2 bases and J gave up 5 bases, with 18 bases separating them. CDR1 and CDR2 from the germline V gene are MNHEY and SVGAGI. The CDR3 is made up of 16 amino acids. CDR3 sequence: CASSYGVRRSGETQYF. In DNA, the CDR3 is TGTGCCAGCAGTTACGGTGTCAGACGCTCGGGGGAGACCCAGTACTTC.